This T cell receptor (beta chain) came from a study of shared clonotypes between healthy human individuals. With V trimmed by 4 bases and J by 13 bases, 14 bases remained unmatched. CDR3 size: 15 residues. Germline V gene sequence: CDR1 MDHEN, CDR2 SYDVKM. Assay: immunoSEQ multiplex PCR; the TCRdb copy retains only in-frame clones and omits some. The sample shows about 1 million clones, about 84% of them seen only once. The source of this sequence is a man younger than 30 in good health. Some clones in this sample may be carry-over from other donors' samples. Source material: memory CD4+ T cells from PBMCs. Stated subset: CD45RA-negative fraction. The chain joins TRBV28 to TRBJ1-4; 8 bases map to TRBD1. The CDR3 coding sequence is TGTGCCAGCAGTTCGGCCGGGACAGGAATGAAAAGACTGTTTTTT. Protein: CASSSAGTGMKRLFF.